This TCR beta chain originates from a study of persistence of HIV-infected CD4 T cells. Looking at the study overall: The sample holds CD4+ T cells responsive to CMV or HIV-1 Gag. Notes on the study in general: Proviral oligoclonality tracked with TCR oligoclonality within the same sorted cells. Degenerate expanded CDR3beta sequences were enriched among CMV- and Gag-responding cells. Compared with CD3/CD28-stimulated cells, CMV- and Gag-responding cells showed lower TCRbeta richness.

An overlapping HIV-1 Gag peptide pool stimulated these cells at about 0.94 ug/peptide/mL. Memory cells lacking CD40L and CD69 with high CD45RO were sorted. CDR1 LNHNV and CDR2 YYDKDF come from the germline V gene (reference sequence). The CDR3 spans 16 residues. This was the immunoSEQ version 4 assay in survey mode. Using immunoSEQ multiplex PCR, the repertoire was profiled, and TCRdb retains in-frame clones only, with some absent. The top ten clones hold around 1.7% of a sample with roughly 60,000 clones, roughly 75% of them seen once. About this clone: The antigen remains unidentified. The junction does not match germline at one end; this may be a read error.

The V gene is TRBV15, the J gene TRBJ2-1; 9 positions agree with TRBD2. The TCR sequence derives from an adult man with HIV who was CMV-seropositive. This sample comprised CD4+ T cells sorted from PBMCs after 18-hour stimulation, obtained from a patient who received antiretroviral therapy. The CDR3 DNA reads as TGTGCCCCCAGCAGAGGGGGCGGGGGGGCCTTCTATGAGCAGTTCTTC. Its protein is CAPSRGGGGAFYEQFF.